This entry is about one T cell receptor (beta chain). CDR3 length equals 15 residues. Germline CDR1 is MNHEY and CDR2 is SVGEGT. The J segment lost 1 base and the V segment lost 6 bases, leaving 4 bases of the junction unmatched. The sample is drawn from a study of blood T cell repertoires in COVID-19. Study details: From the United States, Italy and Spain came samples of acute and convalescent COVID-19. T cells, B-cell-depleted T cells, or PBMCs provided the cDNA or gDNA that served as material.

The table came from immunoSEQ multiplex PCR; TCRdb's copy has only in-frame clones and leaves some out. This sample has around 270,000 clones, with more than 85% found just once. The chain combines TRBV6-2 or TRBV6-3 with TRBJ2-1, with 9 bases identical to TRBD2. The receptor comes from a man aged 40-49 years with acute or convalescent COVID-19. Source material: peripheral blood. The CDR3 nucleotides are TGTGCCAGCAGCGACCTAGCGGGGTCCTACAATGAGCAGTTCTTC. Protein product: CASSDLAGSYNEQFF.